The rows below give T cell receptor beta chains drawn from one sample of a study of control samples from healthy donors and cancer patients. Some clones are missing from TCRdb's copy, which holds only in-frame ones; the method was immunoSEQ multiplex PCR. Seen here are about 110,000 clones, over 75% observed once, and the top ten hold about 4.2%. The sequenced sample was blood. The receptors derive from a human donor in good health. The donor label of this sample is uncertain. CDR3s include the opening cysteine and the closing phenylalanine or tryptophan. A D gene is named only where the DNA matches it firmly. Where a row states a size, it is once, few, many or the class of an expanded clone; other rows omit it.

clone size	D gene	J gene	V gene	CDR3 length	CDR3 DNA	CDR3 protein
-	-	TRBJ1-2	TRBV29-1	13	TGCAGCGTTGAACCCCTTGGGGCAGGTGGCTACACCTTC	CSVEPLGAGGYTF
-	-	TRBJ1-1	TRBV6-5	14	TGTGCCAGCAGAGAGAGGGCAGCGAACACTGAAGCTTTCTTT	CASRERAANTEAFF
-	-	TRBJ2-7	TRBV5-4	14	TGTGCCAGCAGCTCGCCCACGGATGCCTACGAGCAGTACTTC	CASSSPTDAYEQYF
-	TRBD1	TRBJ2-1	TRBV19	15	TGTGCCAGTACCGTCGACAGGGGTCGTGGCAATGAGCAGTTCTTC	CASTVDRGRGNEQFF
-	TRBD2	TRBJ2-1	TRBV27	18	TGTGCCAGCAGTTTAACGGCTAGCGGGAGGAGCTCCTACAATGAGCAGTTCTTC	CASSLTASGRSSYNEQFF
-	-	TRBJ2-3	TRBV19	14	TGTGCCAGTAGTATGGGGTTGGAGGGAGATACGCAGTATTTT	CASSMGLEGDTQYF
-	-	TRBJ1-2	TRBV6-1	14	TGTGCCAGCAGTGAAGACCCGGGGGTAGATGGCTACACCTTC	CASSEDPGVDGYTF
-	-	TRBJ2-5	TRBV2	15	TGTGCCAGCAGGACGCAGGGGGGAATAGGGGAGACCCAGTACTTC	CASRTQGGIGETQYF
-	TRBD2	TRBJ2-4	TRBV6-1	14	TGTGCCAGCAGTGAATCGGGAGGGGGGGACATTCAGTACTTC	CASSESGGGDIQYF
-	-	TRBJ2-1	TRBV5-4	16	TGTGCCAGCAGCTCCTCTTTAGGGGGAGGGCTTCGAGAGCAGTTCTTC	CASSSSLGGGLREQFF
-	-	TRBJ1-2	TRBV6-5	14	TGTGCCAGCAGTTACGCGGCGGGGGCGGATGGCTACACCTTC	CASSYAAGADGYTF
-	-	TRBJ2-3	TRBV18	15	TGTGCCAGCTCAATAGGGACGGTTAGCACAGATACGCAGTATTTT	CASSIGTVSTDTQYF
few	TRBD1	TRBJ2-1	TRBV3-1/TRBV3-2	15	TGTGCCAGCAGCTCCCGGACAGGGGTAGGCAATGAGCAGTTCTTC	CASSSRTGVGNEQFF
-	TRBD1	TRBJ2-2	TRBV4-3	14	TGCGCCAGCAGCCTTGGGACAGGGTATGGGGAGCTGTTTTTT	CASSLGTGYGELFF
-	TRBD1	TRBJ2-7	TRBV6-5	15	TGTGCCAGCAGGGCTCAGGGGGCGAGGGACTACGAGCAGTACTTC	CASRAQGARDYEQYF
-	-	TRBJ1-1	TRBV19	13	TGTGCCAGTAGTAGCCAGGCGAACACTGAAGCTTTCTTT	CASSSQANTEAFF
-	-	TRBJ1-4	TRBV7-2	15	TGTGCCAGCAGCTCACAAGGGACAACTAATGAAAAACTGTTTTTT	CASSSQGTTNEKLFF
-	-	TRBJ2-2	TRBV27	15	TGTGCCAGCAGTCGGACCTCTAGGGGAACCGGGGAGCTGTTTTTT	CASSRTSRGTGELFF
once	TRBD1	TRBJ1-5	TRBV5-1	14	TGCGCCAGCCGACCGACTACAGGGGCTCAGCCCCAGCATTTT	CASRPTTGAQPQHF
-	-	TRBJ1-5	TRBV7-9	13	TGTGCCAGCAATGCCGGGAAGGATCAGCCCCAGCATTTT	CASNAGKDQPQHF
-	-	TRBJ1-4	TRBV2	16	TGTGCCAGCAGTCCACTAAGTCTACCAACTAATGAAAAACTGTTTTTT	CASSPLSLPTNEKLFF
once	TRBD1	TRBJ1-2	TRBV7-2	13	TGTGCCAGCAGCGCTGGGACAGCCCTAGGCTACACCTTC	CASSAGTALGYTF
-	-	TRBJ1-1	TRBV28	15	TGTGCCAGCAGCTTACTAGAGGGGGTTTGGACTGAAGCTTTCTTT	CASSLLEGVWTEAFF
-	TRBD1	TRBJ1-6	TRBV6-2/TRBV6-3	14	TGTGCCAGCAGTGGAGGACAGGAGAATTCACCCCTCCACTTT	CASSGGQENSPLHF
-	TRBD2	TRBJ2-2	TRBV6-2/TRBV6-3	18	TGTGCCAGCAGTACTCGCGCTAGCGGGGGGGCTCGGACCGGGGAGCTGTTTTTT	CASSTRASGGARTGELFF
-	-	TRBJ2-3	TRBV7-2	16	TGTGCCAGCAGCACTAGGGGGTGGTGGGGAGCAGATACGCAGTATTTT	CASSTRGWWGADTQYF
-	TRBD1	TRBJ1-6	TRBV6-1	16	TGTGCCAGCAGTGCTTCTAGGACAGGGGGGGGTTCACCCCTCCACTTT	CASSASRTGGGSPLHF
-	-	TRBJ1-5	TRBV27	14	TGTGCCAGCAGTTTATTAGGGATTAATCAGCCCCAGCATTTT	CASSLLGINQPQHF
-	TRBD1	TRBJ1-2	TRBV6-5	14	TGTGCCAGCAGTCGCGGGACAGACAACTATGGCTACACCTTC	CASSRGTDNYGYTF
-	-	TRBJ2-3	TRBV9	15	TGTGCCAGCAGAGAATTTGAGCGCTCCACAGATACGCAGTATTTT	CASREFERSTDTQYF
-	-	TRBJ1-2	TRBV28	14	TGTGCCAGCAGCCAAATTCGGCCCCACTATGGCTACACCTTC	CASSQIRPHYGYTF
-	TRBD1	TRBJ2-1	TRBV23-1	16	TGCGCCAGCCGTACCCCGGACAGGGGAATTGGCAATGAGCAGTTCTTC	CASRTPDRGIGNEQFF
-	-	TRBJ1-1	TRBV19	15	TGTGCCAGTAGTATTGTCAGTTTTCGGAACACTGAAGCTTTCTTT	CASSIVSFRNTEAFF
-	-	TRBJ1-1	TRBV19	13	TGTGCCAGTAGTATTCAGTGGAGCACTGAAGCTTTCTTT	CASSIQWSTEAFF
-	-	TRBJ2-1	TRBV4-3	13	TGCGCCAGCAGCCCAAGCTCCTACAATGAGCAGTTCTTC	CASSPSSYNEQFF
few	-	TRBJ2-2	TRBV5-1	14	TGCGCCAGCAGCGACCGGACAGATACCGGGGAGCTGTTTTTT	CASSDRTDTGELFF
-	-	TRBJ2-7	TRBV10-3	14	TGTGCCATCAGTGAGTTGGCCACCAGAGATGAGCAGTACTTC	CAISELATRDEQYF
-	TRBD1	TRBJ2-2	TRBV3-1/TRBV3-2	18	TGTGCCAGCAGCCAATCCGTGGGGACAGCTACGAGCACCGGGGAGCTGTTTTTT	CASSQSVGTATSTGELFF
-	-	TRBJ2-3	TRBV19	16	TGTGCCAGTAGTGCCCCGGGGGCGGGGGAGGCAGATACGCAGTATTTT	CASSAPGAGEADTQYF
-	-	TRBJ2-5	TRBV6-5	15	TGTGCCAGCACCGGGTCTGGACGGCTGCAAGAGACCCAGTACTTC	CASTGSGRLQETQYF
-	-	TRBJ1-1	TRBV3-1/TRBV3-2	12	TGTGCCAGCAGCCTGACGGGAACTGAAGCTTTCTTT	CASSLTGTEAFF
-	-	TRBJ2-5	TRBV6-2/TRBV6-3	14	TGTGCCAGCAGTTTAAGGCAGGACCAAGAGACCCAGTACTTC	CASSLRQDQETQYF
-	-	TRBJ2-1	TRBV7-3	15	TGTGCCAGCAGCTTAAGCGGGGCTTCCTACAATGAGCAGTTCTTC	CASSLSGASYNEQFF
-	TRBD1	TRBJ2-5	TRBV2	13	TGTGCCAGCAGTGTCGACAGGGTCGAGACCCAGTACTTC	CASSVDRVETQYF
-	TRBD1	TRBJ1-3	TRBV24-1	23	TGTGCCACCATCATCGGACAGGGTTCGACTAAGGCCGAGTTTGTCCCAAGTGGAAACACCATATATTTT	CATIIGQGSTKAEFVPSGNTIYF
-	-	TRBJ2-1	TRBV6-5	14	TGTGCCAGCAGTTACCTCCACTCCTACAATGAGCAGTTCTTC	CASSYLHSYNEQFF
-	TRBD1	TRBJ2-3	TRBV5-6	17	TGTGCCAGCAGCTTGACCGGGACAGCGGTTAGCACAGATACGCAGTATTTT	CASSLTGTAVSTDTQYF
-	-	TRBJ1-5	TRBV6-1	14	TGTGCCAGCCGTGACAGGTGGGACAATCAGCCCCAGCATTTT	CASRDRWDNQPQHF
few	-	TRBJ2-2	TRBV7-3	16	TGTGCCAGCAGCTTAAGCGCGGCAGGGAACACCGGGGAGCTGTTTTTT	CASSLSAAGNTGELFF
-	TRBD2	TRBJ2-1	TRBV18	18	TGTGCCAGCTCACTCCAGGGCTGGCGGGGGGGCTCCCACAATGAGCAGTTCTTC	CASSLQGWRGGSHNEQFF
-	-	TRBJ2-1	TRBV11-2	14	TGTGCCAGCAGCTCCCCGGCGGAATACAATGAGCAGTTCTTC	CASSSPAEYNEQFF
once	TRBD1	TRBJ1-5	TRBV15	15	TGTGCCACCAGCACCGACAGGGGTAGCAATCAGCCCCAGCATTTT	CATSTDRGSNQPQHF